This T cell receptor (beta chain) came from a study of cytomegalovirus exposure and HLA in healthy donors. Losses at the gene ends were 7 bases for V and 8 bases for J; bases not matched to a gene: 4. CDR1 SQVTM and CDR2 ANQGSEA come from the germline V gene. This CDR3 contains 11 residues. A multiplex PCR was run with 60 Vbeta primers and 13 Jbeta primers. Method: immunoSEQ multiplex PCR; TCRdb's copy keeps in-frame clones and lacks some. The sample has around 190,000 clones; about four fifths are singletons. The receptor was derived from a woman between 45 and 60 years old in good health and CMV-seronegative. Sequenced material: PBMCs. The chain has TRBV29-1 and TRBJ1-5; TRBD1 matches at 8 bases. CDR3 nucleotide sequence: TGCAGCGGCGGACAGGGTAAGCCCCAGCATTTT. Translating gives CSGGQGKPQHF.